This T cell receptor (beta chain) comes out of a study of T cells in localized non-small cell lung cancer. Study-wide results and caveats: In adjacent lung, a median roughly 56 of the top 100 tumor clones were found. A higher density of T cells in blood coincided with extended overall survival.

The CDR3 runs to 15 residues. Germline CDR1 is MNHEY and CDR2 is SMNVEV (reference sequence). The protocol was immunoSEQ multiplex PCR, while the TCRdb copy is restricted to in-frame clones and leaves out a portion. Of around 48,000 clones listed, 70% to 80% were seen once; the top ten hold 17%. A remark on this clone: Its antigen is unknown. The junction does not match germline at one end; this may be a read error.

The source was peripheral blood, collected before any cancer treatment. The chain joins TRBV27 to TRBJ1-1; 7 nucleotides match TRBD1. The receptor was isolated from a man aged 40 to 70 with stage I squamous cell lung carcinoma. CDR3 loop: CASSHTEIWTGSILF. The CDR3 DNA reads as TGTGCCAGCAGTCACACCGAGATTTGGACAGGCAGTATTCTCTTT.